A single sample gave rise to the 18 T cell receptor beta chains below, sequenced in a study of T cell responses to AZD1222 COVID-19 vaccine (dated by TCRdb to the early 2020s). The meaning of the sample's time point label: about 28 days (+/-7) after the second vaccine dose. Libraries were built with the immunoSEQ multiplex PCR assay. Entries here come from immuneACCESS through TCRdb and include only in-frame sequences with V and J called. Some clones fail to appear in such tables; in the studies checked, an unresolved V gene covers under half of the shortfall, and the cause of the remainder is unknown. This sample comprises about 110,000 clones, nearly 90% of them detected only once. The top ten hold 2% to 3% of the sample. This sample comprised peripheral blood, obtained 28 days after the second AZD1222 dose. The receptors derive from an adult who received the AZD1222 COVID-19 vaccine.

The chain uses TRBV18 and TRBJ1-1; 8 nucleotides agree with TRBD1. V lost 3 bases and J lost 4; bases outside the gene matches: 7. CDR3 length: 15 residues. Germline assignment: CDR1 KGHSH and CDR2 LQKENI. CDR3 protein: CASSPTGVGGTEAFF. The CDR3 region has the DNA TGTGCCAGCTCACCGACAGGGGTAGGGGGCACTGAAGCTTTCTTT.

The chain links TRBV3-1 (or the pseudogene TRBV3-2) to TRBJ2-7; 12 bases match TRBD2. Trimming removed 4 bases from V and 2 bases from J; junction bases left unmatched: 12. Germline assignment: CDR1 LGHDT and CDR2 YNNKEL (reference sequence). This CDR3 is 18 amino acids long. CDR3 loop: CASSPFLGTSGRPYEQYF. In nucleotides, the CDR3 is TGTGCCAGCAGCCCGTTTCTTGGGACTAGCGGGCGGCCCTACGAGCAGTACTTC.

The chain joins TRBV13 to TRBJ2-1, with 7 bases fitting TRBD2. CDR3 length: 16 residues. The germline gives CDR1 PRHDT, CDR2 FYEKMQ (reference sequence). V was clipped by 4 bases and J by 5 bases; unmatched bases: 11. CDR3 nucleotide sequence: TGTGCCAGCAGCTCTCCGCGTAGCGGGCCTGACAATGAGCAGTTCTTC. Translated, it gives CASSSPRSGPDNEQFF.

This chain joins TRBV7-9 and TRBJ2-2; 9 bases are shared with TRBD1. Per germline, CDR1 SEHNR and CDR2 FQNEAQ (reference sequence). Trimming removed 5 bases from V and 2 bases from J; junction bases left unmatched: 6. The CDR3 runs 16 residues. In DNA, the CDR3 is TGTGCCAGCAGCCCCCGGGACAGGGCTAACACCGGGGAGCTGTTTTTT. It specifies CASSPRDRANTGELFF.

The V gene is TRBV28, the J gene TRBJ1-4; D perhaps matches TRBD1 (5 bases). V lost 5 bases, J lost 2 bases, and 15 bases lay in between. CDR1 MDHEN and CDR2 SYDVKM come from the germline V gene. The CDR3 contains 16 residues. The CDR3 here is CASSRTGVATNEKLFF. The CDR3 DNA is TGTGCCAGCAGTAGAACAGGTGTGGCGACTAATGAAAAACTGTTTTTT.

V usage is TRBV19 and J usage is TRBJ1-5, with 7 bases fitting TRBD1. V lost 10 bases and J lost 0; bases outside the gene matches: 9. CDR3 length: 15 residues. Germline CDR1 LNHDA, CDR2 SQIVND (reference sequence). Written as DNA, the CDR3 is TGTGCCACCTTAGACAGGGCGCCTAGCAATCAGCCCCAGCATTTT. It encodes CATLDRAPSNQPQHF.

The chain carries TRBV7-3 and TRBJ2-1, with 8 positions matching TRBD2. J was trimmed by 2 bases and V by 4 bases; bases with no gene match: 7. The V gene's germline CDR1 is SGHTA and CDR2 FQGTGA. The CDR3 has 16 amino acids. In DNA, the CDR3 is TGTGCCAGCAGCTCCTCGGGACTAGTTACCTACAATGAGCAGTTCTTC. Translated: CASSSSGLVTYNEQFF.

This clone was seen only a few times. This chain links TRBV12-3 or TRBV12-4 with TRBJ1-2; TRBD1 agrees at 7 bases. The J segment lost 6 bases and the V segment lost 5 bases, leaving 6 bases of the junction unmatched. The CDR3 length is 13 residues. CDR3 coding DNA: TGTGCCAGCAGTCCGGACAGGACCCATGGCTACACCTTC. Translation gives CASSPDRTHGYTF.

The chain employs TRBV5-1 and TRBJ1-3, with D maybe TRBD1 (6 bases). Trimming shortened V by 2 bases and J by 6 bases, and 15 bases separated the two germline ends. The CDR3 has 15 residues. The germline V gene encodes CDR1 SGHRS and CDR2 YFSETQ. The CDR3 spells CASSLQGSRENTIYF. The CDR3 DNA reads TGCGCCAGCAGCTTACAGGGATCAAGGGAAAACACCATATATTTT.

The chain recombines TRBV28 with TRBJ1-1; weak D call: TRBD1 (5 bases). The CDR3 runs 14 residues. V was shortened by 2 bases and J by 4 bases, with 11 bases between the two germline ends. Germline CDR1 MDHEN, CDR2 SYDVKM. Written as DNA, the CDR3 is TGTGCCAGCAGTTTAGGGGCCGAGGGCACTGAAGCTTTCTTT. Encoded protein: CASSLGAEGTEAFF.

This chain joins TRBV9 and TRBJ2-7; 10 bases fit TRBD2. With V trimmed by 5 bases and J by 6 bases, 8 bases remained unmatched. CDR1 is SGDLS and CDR2 is YYNGEE in the germline V gene. CDR3 size: 14 residues. CDR3 sequence (DNA): TGTGCCAGCAGTTACGGGACTAGCGAAAGCGAGCAGTACTTC. Protein sequence: CASSYGTSESEQYF.

J is TRBJ2-3 and V is TRBV6-5, with 9 bases identical to TRBD1. Losses at the gene ends were 5 bases for V and 0 bases for J; bases not matched to a gene: 3. Germline CDR1 MNHEY, CDR2 SVGAGI. The CDR3 is 15 amino acids. CDR3 loop: CASSPTGGSTDTQYF. CDR3 coding DNA: TGTGCCAGCAGTCCGACAGGGGGAAGCACAGATACGCAGTATTTT.

The chain is built from TRBV6-4 and TRBJ2-1; 8 bases agree with TRBD2. V was clipped by 4 bases and J by 4 bases; unmatched bases: 9. CDR3 length: 16 amino acids. Germline CDR1 is MRHNA and CDR2 is SNTAGT. The CDR3, as DNA: TGTGCCAGCAGTGCGGCGGGAGGACTCGGTTACAATGAGCAGTTCTTC. This translates into CASSAAGGLGYNEQFF.

This sequence joins TRBV10-3 and TRBJ1-6, with TRBD1 matching over 7 bases. V lost 8 bases to trimming and J lost 6 bases; unmatched junction nucleotides: 4. The CDR3 has 13 amino acids. CDR1 and CDR2 (germline): ENHRY, SYGVKD. In DNA, the CDR3 is TGTGCCATCCAGACAGGGACTAATTCACCCCTCCACTTT. Residues: CAIQTGTNSPLHF.

Worth noting for this clone: Other DNA sequences in this specimen translate into the identical CDR3. This chain uses TRBV9 with TRBJ1-3, with D unresolved. Germline assignment: CDR1 SGDLS and CDR2 YYNGEE. The V end lost 2 bases, the J end lost 3 bases, and 3 bases lay between the germline ends. The CDR3 totals 12 residues. CDR3: CASSVSGNTIYF. In nucleotides, the CDR3 is TGTGCCAGCAGCGTGAGTGGAAACACCATATATTTT.

CDR3: CATSDPLGRDGDTDTQYF. CDR3 in DNA: TGTGCCACCAGTGATCCCCTCGGCCGAGACGGAGACACAGATACGCAGTATTTT. The V call is TRBV24-1, the J call TRBJ2-3; D remains ambiguous. Between the trimmed V and J ends, which lost 3 bases and 2 bases, there was a span of 20 bases. The CDR3 runs 18 residues. The germline V gene encodes CDR1 KGHDR and CDR2 SFDVKD.

The gene calls are TRBV30 and TRBJ1-2, with D possibly TRBD1 on 5 matching bases. The CDR3 is 14 amino acids. Deletions cut 2 bases from V and 0 bases from J, with 10 bases between. CDR1 is GTSNPN and CDR2 is SVGIG in the germline V gene (reference sequence). This CDR3 is CAWSYTGANYGYTF. As DNA, the CDR3 is TGTGCCTGGAGTTATACAGGAGCTAACTATGGCTACACCTTC.

The chain links TRBV6-2 or TRBV6-3 to TRBJ1-1, with D tentatively TRBD1 (6 bases). V shed 7 bases and J shed 2 bases, with 14 bases lying between them. The CDR3 spans 14 residues. CDR1 is MNHEY, CDR2 SVGEGT, per germline. The CDR3: CASTPQGRNTEAFF. The CDR3 region has the DNA TGTGCCAGCACCCCACAGGGTCGTAACACTGAAGCTTTCTTT.